These 2 T cell receptor beta chains were all obtained from the same sample, sequenced in a study of CD8 T cells in ankylosing spondylitis. TCRdb reprocessed the 5' RACE reads via MiXCR and lists one record per CDR3 protein. The sample includes 150,000 to 200,000 distinct CDR3 sequences, approximately 9% of them seen just once. The source material was blood, either unsorted or a sorted T cell fraction (not recorded which). These receptors were obtained from a female donor with ankylosing spondylitis or in good health (not recorded which).

The chain employs TRBV4-3 and TRBJ2-1; D is uncertain. The CDR3 covers 13 residues. Germline lookup yields CDR1 LGHNA and CDR2 YSLEER. V was cut by 1 base and J by 6 bases, with 7 bases left in between. The CDR3 reads CASSQALGNEQFF. CDR3 coding DNA: TGCGCCAGCAGCCAAGCTCTGGGCAATGAGCAGTTCTTC.

The V and J genes are TRBV19 and TRBJ2-5; no reliable D call. Trimming removed 6 bases at V and 4 bases at J, with 18 bases between. CDR3 length equals 15 residues. Germline CDR1 and CDR2: LNHDA and SQIVND (reference sequence). Here the CDR3 reads CASRVGRLYGETQYF. The CDR3 DNA is TGTGCCAGTAGGGTCGGGCGGTTATACGGAGAGACCCAGTACTTC.